The 7 T cell receptor beta chains given below trace back to one sample, sequenced in a study of T cells expressing NK-cell markers. With the 5' RACE reads reprocessed, TCRdb shows one record per CDR3 protein and no DNA. The table lists fewer than 300,000 distinct CDR3 sequences. The sample taken for sequencing was blood T cells: a sorted CD56 or NKG2C T cell subset, CD4+ or CD8+ T cells, or bulk PBMC T cells (not recorded which). The receptors here all came from a woman between 18 and 75 years old in good health.

This chain uses TRBV10-3 with TRBJ2-1. This CDR3 is 13 amino acids long. Germline V CDR1 and CDR2: ENHRY, SYGVKD. CDR3 amino acids: CAISESSVEEQFF.

The rearrangement joins TRBV20-1 to TRBJ1-1; TCRdb reports TRBD1, a call that lacks DNA to check it against. The CDR3 is 12 amino acids. Germline values: CDR1 DFQATT, CDR2 SNEGSKA (reference sequence). The chain's CDR3 is CSARGLNTEAFF.

The J gene is TRBJ2-4, the V gene TRBV12-3 or TRBV12-4. This CDR3 contains 14 residues. CDR3 sequence reads: CASSFAGAKNIQYF.

The chain combines TRBV12-3 or TRBV12-4 with TRBJ1-3. CDR3 length equals 14 residues. The CDR3 region is CASSFDSSGNTIYF.

V gene TRBV20-1 combines with J gene TRBJ2-1; TCRdb outputs TRBD1, but without DNA this stays unchecked. Germline V gene data show CDR1 as DFQATT and CDR2 as SNEGSKA (reference sequence). The CDR3 spans 13 residues. CDR3 residues: CSARNIGGTAPFF.

V gene TRBV7-2 combines with J gene TRBJ2-5; the D gene TCRdb calls, TRBD1, cannot be checked with no DNA. The CDR3 loop spans 15 amino acids. Germline V gene data show CDR1 as SGHTA and CDR2 as FQGNSA. CDR3 sequence: CASSLEQGLWETQYF.

The chain uses TRBV9 and TRBJ2-6. The germline gives CDR1 SGDLS, CDR2 YYNGEE. The CDR3 has 14 residues. CDR3: CASSVDPGANVLTF.